Listed below are T cell receptor beta chains from one sample, sequenced in a study of T cells in Graves' hyperthyroidism and ophthalmopathy. Using its own MiXCR run on the multiplex PCR reads, TCRdb lists one record per CDR3 protein. Of some 370,000 distinct CDR3 sequences detected, about 14% appear once; the ten largest clones hold around 30%. Sample: blood. The receptor set was obtained from a man in his fifties with Graves' ophthalmopathy. CDR3s include the opening cysteine and the closing phenylalanine or tryptophan. The D gene is left open where the match is weak. Size values are once, few and many counts, or a class for expanded clones, and some rows have none.

d_gene	v_gene	j_gene	abundance	CDR3nt	CDR3aa
NA	TRBV10-3	TRBJ2-1	many	TGTGCCATCAGTGTGCTGGGCCAACTATCCTACAATGAGCAGTTCTTC	CAISVLGQLSYNEQFF
NA	TRBV5-1	TRBJ2-6	NA	TGCGCCAGCAGCCTGGGGAGGGGGGGTCCTGGGGCCAACGTCCTGACTTTC	CASSLGRGGPGANVLTF
NA	TRBV5-1	TRBJ2-7	many	TGCGCCAGCAGCCCCACCGGGAGTCGCGAGCAGTACTTC	CASSPTGSREQYF
NA	TRBV28	TRBJ2-5	NA	TGTGCCAGCAGTTTCGCACAGGGTAGGGAGACCCAGTACTTC	CASSFAQGRETQYF
TRBD2	TRBV10-3	TRBJ2-5	NA	TGTGCCATCGCTGGTAGCGGGAGGGCCGGAGAGACCCAGTACTTC	CAIAGSGRAGETQYF
NA	TRBV6-1	TRBJ1-6	many	TGTGCCAGCGGTGGGGATTCACCCCTCCACTTT	CASGGDSPLHF
NA	TRBV30	TRBJ2-5	many	TGTGCCTGGAGTGTACAGGAGACCCAGTACTTC	CAWSVQETQYF
TRBD2	TRBV15	TRBJ2-7	many	TGTGCCACCAGCAGAGAGGCGGGAGGTGACTTAGAGCAGTACTTC	CATSREAGGDLEQYF
NA	TRBV2	TRBJ2-2	many	TGTGCCAGCAGTGGTTTTGCCCTAGCTTCTGGGTCCGGGGAGCTGTTTTTT	CASSGFALASGSGELFF
NA	TRBV2	TRBJ1-4	many	TGTGCCAGCAGTCCTACCGGCCTTGGAGGGGAAAAACTGTTTTTT	CASSPTGLGGEKLFF
NA	TRBV6-1	TRBJ2-3	many	TGTGCCAGCAGTGAACCAAGGGCCTTTACAGATACGCAGTATTTT	CASSEPRAFTDTQYF
NA	TRBV12-3/TRBV12-4	TRBJ2-2	NA	TGTGCCAGCAGTTTAAGTTTCACCGGGGAGCTGTTTTTT	CASSLSFTGELFF
TRBD2	TRBV30	TRBJ2-7	NA	TGTGCCTGGAGTGTACCACTAGCGGTCTACGAGCAGTACTTC	CAWSVPLAVYEQYF
NA	TRBV6-4	TRBJ2-2	few	TGTGCCAGCATCCGGGCGGAAACCAACACCGGGGAGCTGTTTTTT	CASIRAETNTGELFF
TRBD1	TRBV7-2	TRBJ2-7	many	TGTGCCAGCAGCTTGACGGGACAGGGGGCCGGCGAGCAGTACTTC	CASSLTGQGAGEQYF
NA	TRBV28	TRBJ2-7	many	TGTGCCAGCAGTTTCGGGGCGCCCTACGAGCAGTACTTC	CASSFGAPYEQYF
NA	TRBV3-1	TRBJ1-1	many	TGTGCCAGCAGCCAAGTGTCCGGGACCACTGAAGCTTTCTTT	CASSQVSGTTEAFF
NA	TRBV10-3	TRBJ2-2	NA	TGTGCCATCAAGGTGCGGAACGGGGAGCTGTTTTTT	CAIKVRNGELFF
TRBD1	TRBV5-1	TRBJ2-7	many	TGCGCCAGCCAAGAGAACAGGGACAGGGGCGAGCAGTACTTC	CASQENRDRGEQYF
NA	TRBV5-6	TRBJ2-6	many	TGTGCCAGCAGTAGTGGGCCCGGGGCCAACGTCCTGACTTTC	CASSSGPGANVLTF
NA	TRBV6-1	TRBJ2-2	many	TGTGCCAGCAGTGAATTGGACGGAGGAAAGAAGCTGTTTTTT	CASSELDGGKKLFF
TRBD2	TRBV5-1	TRBJ2-5	NA	TGCGCCAGCAGCTTAAGACCGACTAGCGGGAGGCAAGAGACCCAGTACTTC	CASSLRPTSGRQETQYF
NA	TRBV2	TRBJ2-5	few	TGTGCCAGTCTTACAGGGTACCAAGAGACCCAGTACTTC	CASLTGYQETQYF
NA	TRBV5-1	TRBJ2-3	many	TGCGCCAGCAGCCCGAGCGGCGGCACAGATACGCAGTATTTT	CASSPSGGTDTQYF
NA	TRBV5-6	TRBJ1-1	NA	TGTGCCAGCAGCTTCGGGGGAGCGAACACTGAAGCTTTCTTT	CASSFGGANTEAFF
NA	TRBV28	TRBJ2-7	many	TGTGCCAGCAGCCGCCCAGGGAATCCCTACGAGCAGTACTTC	CASSRPGNPYEQYF
NA	TRBV2	TRBJ1-4	many	TGTGCCAGCAGTGAAGCACCGCAAAAGGGGGAAAAACTGTTTTTT	CASSEAPQKGEKLFF
TRBD1	TRBV10-3	TRBJ1-5	NA	TGTGCCATCGGGTCCCAGGGGGGGGGGCAGCCCCAGCATTTT	CAIGSQGGGQPQHF
NA	TRBV5-1	TRBJ2-7	few	TGCGCCAGCAGCTTGGCCGGGGGACCCATCGAGCAGTACTTC	CASSLAGGPIEQYF
NA	TRBV5-5	TRBJ1-2	many	TGTGCCAGCAGCTCGACCGAAGGGGGGGGGTATGGCTACACCTTC	CASSSTEGGGYGYTF
NA	TRBV7-2	TRBJ1-3	few	TGTGCCAGCAGCCCTTCCGGGGGAGGTGGAAACACCATATATTTT	CASSPSGGGGNTIYF
NA	TRBV29-1	TRBJ1-2	many	TGCAGCGTCATAGGGGAGGCCCTAGGTCGCTACACCTTC	CSVIGEALGRYTF
NA	TRBV12-3/TRBV12-4	TRBJ2-1	NA	TGTGCCAGCAGCTACCATCAACTAAGCTCCTACAATGAGCAGTTCTTC	CASSYHQLSSYNEQFF
NA	TRBV28	TRBJ1-4	many	TGTGCCAGCAGTCCCCCCCCGGGTTCTAATGAAAAACTGTTTTTT	CASSPPPGSNEKLFF
TRBD1	TRBV20-1	TRBJ2-7	NA	TGCAGTGCTCCGACAGGGGGCGCAGCCTACGAGCAGTACTTC	CSAPTGGAAYEQYF
TRBD1	TRBV2	TRBJ2-2	many	TGTGCCAGCAGGGCCGACAGGGGAGCGACCGGGGAGCTGTTTTTT	CASRADRGATGELFF
TRBD2	TRBV25-1	TRBJ2-2	NA	TGTGCCAGCAGTTCCCTCGGGAGGGGGACCGGGGAGCTGTTTTTT	CASSSLGRGTGELFF